Each of the 17 T cell receptor beta chains below was sequenced from the same sample in a study listed by TCRdb under 2016. The method behind the library was RT-PCR. Sequencing used an Illumina MiSeq. TCRdb reprocessing: public reads trimmed at Q25 with fastp, clones called with MiXCR, in-frame beta chains kept. Identical CDR3 protein sequences are pooled into one entry, listed with their most common genes and DNA. In all, the sample holds almost 700,000 distinct CDR3 sequences, and 13% to 15% of those were seen once. Of the sample, roughly 3.9% is held by the ten largest clones. The sample taken for sequencing was memory CD4+ T cells from blood. The receptors were gathered from a female donor in good health, serving as a healthy control.

This clonotype was seen ten or more times. The chain employs TRBV28 and TRBJ2-1; TRBD2 is a possible D gene (5 bases). V gave up 5 bases and J gave up 1 base, with 15 bases separating them. This CDR3 has 16 residues. Germline CDR1 reads MDHEN; CDR2 reads SYDVKM. Here the CDR3 DNA reads TGTGCCAGCAGTCTCCTAGGGCCGGGGTCCTACAATGAGCAGTTCTTC. Its translation: CASSLLGPGSYNEQFF.

V is TRBV20-1 and J is TRBJ2-1, with 7 positions matching TRBD2. The CDR3 is 16 amino acids. V was pared by 3 bases and J by 7 bases, with 15 bases of the junction left unmatched. Germline values: CDR1 DFQATT, CDR2 SNEGSKA (reference sequence). The CDR3 DNA follows: TGCAGTGCTAGCATTCCCGAGGGAGGGTTAGGAAATGAGCAGTTCTTC. It specifies CSASIPEGGLGNEQFF.

This chain joins TRBV15 and TRBJ2-1; D ambiguous. The germline gives CDR1 LNHNV, CDR2 YYDKDF (reference sequence). Trimming left V 1 base short and J 0 bases short, with 7 bases between. This CDR3 is 15 amino acids long. The CDR3: CATSRAASSYNEQFF. The CDR3 DNA sequence: TGTGCCACCAGCAGAGCCGCTAGCTCCTACAATGAGCAGTTCTTC.

In regard to this clonotype: This sequence may be a read error, since a much larger clone differs from it by one base. The chain carries TRBV15 and TRBJ1-2; TRBD1 matches 8 bases. CDR3 length: 13 residues. CDR1 is LNHNV, CDR2 YYDKDF, per germline (reference sequence). Here the CDR3 DNA reads TGTGCCACCAGCAGGACAGGGGACTATAGCTACACCTTC. Protein sequence: CATSRTGDYSYTF.

This clonotype was seen at least ten times. This sequence joins TRBV20-1 and TRBJ1-5; 8 positions agree with TRBD1. Looked up from germline, CDR1 is DFQATT and CDR2 is SNEGSKA (reference sequence). With V trimmed by 5 bases and J by 0 bases, 9 bases remained unmatched. The CDR3 sequence is 16 residues long. CDR3: CSAYLGQGYSNQPQHF. The DNA of the CDR3 is TGCAGTGCTTACCTTGGACAGGGCTATAGCAATCAGCCCCAGCATTTT.

This clonotype was observed a few times. The V call is TRBV7-2, the J call TRBJ2-5; maybe TRBD2 (6 bases). The CDR3 covers 15 residues. CDR1 is SGHTA, CDR2 FQGNSA, per germline. Trimming took off 5 bases at V and 7 bases at J, with 20 bases between the two ends. CDR3 amino acids: CASSQLKGRTSTQYF. CDR3 nucleotide sequence: TGTGCCAGCAGCCAGTTGAAGGGGAGGACCTCGACCCAGTACTTC.

The sample holds a few counts of this clonotype. This chain connects TRBV27 to TRBJ2-2, with 8 bases aligning to TRBD1. The V gene's germline CDR1 is MNHEY and CDR2 SMNVEV (reference sequence). The CDR3 spans 16 residues. Trimming at V came to 5 bases and at J to 1 base, leaving 6 bases not matched to a gene. The CDR3 DNA reads TGTGCCAGCAGTCCCAGGGGGCGGGAGAACACCGGGGAGCTGTTTTTT. It encodes CASSPRGRENTGELFF.

This clonotype has at least ten counts. V is TRBV7-8 and J is TRBJ2-5; no clear D gene. In germline, CDR1 is SGHVS, CDR2 FQNEAQ. The CDR3 is 14 residues long. V lost 5 bases to trimming and J lost 2 bases, with 12 bases between them. As DNA, the CDR3 is TGTGCCAGCAGCCCCCGGCGGAGTCAAGAGACCCAGTACTTC. This translates into CASSPRRSQETQYF.

In its sample, this clonotype was seen many times. The chain combines TRBV6-2 or TRBV6-3 with TRBJ1-1; D is undetermined. Trimming took off 2 bases at V and 4 bases at J, with 8 bases between the two ends. Germline V gene sequence: CDR1 MNHEY, CDR2 SVGEGT. CDR3 length equals 13 residues. The CDR3 DNA reads as TGTGCCAGCAGTTACGGAGGATTCACTGAAGCTTTCTTT. It yields the protein CASSYGGFTEAFF.

The chain combines TRBV18 with TRBJ2-7, with 7 bases aligning to TRBD1. CDR1 and CDR2 (germline): KGHSH, LQKENI. The CDR3 runs 13 residues. V gave up 3 bases and J gave up 8 bases; unmatched junction bases: 7. CDR3 nucleotides: TGTGCCAGCTCACCGAACCGGGACAGTCAGCAGTACTTC. It translates to CASSPNRDSQQYF.

V is TRBV7-2 and J is TRBJ2-1; 10 bases are a match to TRBD2. Trimming cost V 3 bases and J 5 bases; bases outside gene matches: 16. The CDR3 spans 19 residues. From germline, CDR1 is SGHTA and CDR2 FQGNSA. The CDR3, as DNA: TGTGCCAGCAGCTTCTACCCCTCGCGAACTAGCGGGGCGCACAATGAGCAGTTCTTC. It translates to CASSFYPSRTSGAHNEQFF.

This clonotype showed up just once. The chain has TRBV9 and TRBJ2-1, with 7 bases identical to TRBD2. Germline CDR1 and CDR2: SGDLS and YYNGEE. V trimming: 0 bases; J trimming: 7 bases; junction bases outside the gene matches: 10. CDR3 length: 16 residues. In DNA form, the CDR3 reads TGTGCCAGCAGCGTAGTTTCCAGCGGGGCGCCGAATGAGCAGTTCTTC. This encodes CASSVVSSGAPNEQFF.

The chain is built from TRBV5-1 and TRBJ1-4; 8 nucleotides match TRBD1. Germline CDR1 and CDR2: SGHRS and YFSETQ. V shed 7 bases, J shed 4 bases, and the junction held 9 bases outside the gene matches. CDR3 length: 15 amino acids. CDR3 nucleotide sequence: TGCGCCAGCCGGTCCCAGGGGGCAGTTAATGAAAAACTGTTTTTT. Translation: CASRSQGAVNEKLFF.

This clonotype was observed at least ten times. In nucleotides, the CDR3 is TGTGCCAGCAGTCCCCAGGGAGGTAGAGAGACCCAGTACTTC. This encodes CASSPQGGRETQYF. V usage is TRBV6-6 and J usage is TRBJ2-5; possibly TRBD2 for D (6 bases). The V gene lost 5 bases and the J gene lost 4 bases, with 14 bases spanning the gap. The germline V gene has CDR1 MNHNY and CDR2 SVGAGI (reference sequence). The CDR3 contains 14 residues.

The chain combines TRBV12-3 or TRBV12-4 with TRBJ2-1, with D hard to call. V lost 2 bases and J lost 7, with 12 bases in between. CDR3 size: 14 residues. This CDR3 reads CASSLYPQVNEQFF. CDR3 DNA sequence: TGTGCCAGCAGTTTATACCCCCAGGTGAATGAGCAGTTCTTC.

The rearrangement joins TRBV20-1 to TRBJ2-3; 11 bases line up with TRBD1. V lost 5 bases, J lost 5 bases, and 12 bases stayed unmatched. The CDR3 spans 16 residues. Germline V gives CDR1 DFQATT, CDR2 SNEGSKA (reference sequence). CDR3 in amino acids: CSAVSLGQGAKDTQYF. The CDR3 bases are TGCAGTGCTGTGAGTCTTGGACAGGGGGCTAAAGATACGCAGTATTTT.

This clonotype was found many times. The chain links TRBV7-2 to TRBJ1-4; tentative D call: TRBD1 (6 bases). This CDR3 is 15 amino acids long. Trimming removed 5 bases from V and 8 bases from J, with 18 bases in between. CDR1 and CDR2 from the germline V gene are SGHTA and FQGNSA. The DNA of the CDR3 is TGTGCCAGCAGCCTTGAGCCTGACAGGCCCGAAAAACTGTTTTTT. Protein product: CASSLEPDRPEKLFF.